The following is a T cell receptor beta chain sequence with its context. The sample originates from a study of blood T cell repertoires in COVID-19. In the study overall: The cDNA or gDNA used as material had been derived from T cells, B-cell-depleted T cells, or PBMCs.

The method was immunoSEQ multiplex PCR; TCRdb's version includes in-frame clones alone and lacks a portion of them. The sample records some 160,000 clones, about four fifths being singletons. Per the germline V gene, CDR1 is MNHEY and CDR2 is SVGAGI. The CDR3 totals 15 residues. V shed 0 bases, J shed 14 bases, and the junction held 9 bases outside the gene matches. Source material: peripheral blood. The clonotype comes from a man in his 70s with active or convalescent COVID-19. The chain combines TRBV6-5 with TRBJ1-6; 8 bases are shared with TRBD1. The CDR3 DNA is TGTGCCAGCAGTTACTCGCGGACAGGGACTATATCCCTCCACTTT. Translated, it gives CASSYSRTGTISLHF.